The next 24 T cell receptor beta chains were all read from a single sample in a study of shared clonotypes between healthy human individuals. TCRdb's table, derived via immunoSEQ multiplex PCR, lists solely in-frame clones and lacks some. The sample carries 2 million to 2.5 million clones, just under 95% recorded once. Material: naive CD4+ T cells from PBMCs. Described subset: CD45RA+ positively selected. These receptors were collected from a man younger than 35 in good health. Some clones in this sample may be carry-over from other donors' samples.

This clone has just one count. This chain links TRBV15 with TRBJ1-5, with D possibly TRBD1 on 6 matching bases. V was cut by 6 bases and J by 1 base, with 10 bases left in between. The CDR3 totals 14 residues. The germline gives CDR1 LNHNV, CDR2 YYDKDF (reference sequence). The CDR3 protein is CATRLGASNQPQHF. The CDR3 DNA is TGTGCCACCAGATTGGGGGCAAGCAATCAGCCCCAGCATTTT.

This clone occurred once. The chain couples TRBV6-1 to TRBJ2-7; D may be TRBD1 (5 bases). The length of the CDR3 is 12 residues. Per the germline V gene, CDR1 is MNHNS and CDR2 is SASEGT. With 5 bases removed from V and 4 bases from J, the gap between germline ends came to 9 bases. The DNA of the CDR3 is TGTGCCAGCAGTATGACAGTTTACGAGCAGTACTTC. This gives the protein CASSMTVYEQYF.

This clone was seen once. The CDR3 spells CASSSTGEGQPQHF. Written as DNA, the CDR3 is TGTGCCAGCAGCTCAACAGGGGAGGGACAGCCCCAGCATTTT. This chain connects TRBV7-3 to TRBJ1-5; 7 positions agree with TRBD1. Trimming cost V 4 bases and J 7 bases; bases outside gene matches: 7. This CDR3 has 14 amino acids. CDR1 is SGHTA and CDR2 is FQGTGA in the germline V gene.

This sequence joins TRBV4-1 and TRBJ2-3, with 9 bases lining up with TRBD2. Germline values: CDR1 MGHRA, CDR2 YSYEKL. This CDR3 is built from 16 residues. Trimming removed 3 bases from V and 1 base from J; junction bases left unmatched: 5. CDR3 nucleotide sequence: TGCGCCAGCAGCCAGGGAAGACTAGCGGGCACAGATACGCAGTATTTT. This encodes CASSQGRLAGTDTQYF.

This clone was picked up one time. This chain joins TRBV2 and TRBJ2-7, with 7 bases matching TRBD2. The CDR3 length is 15 residues. Germline CDR1 SNHLY, CDR2 FYNNEI. With V trimmed by 4 bases and J by 3 bases, 9 bases remained unmatched. The CDR3 spells CASSVFGGFLYEQYF. CDR3 DNA: TGTGCCAGCAGTGTTTTCGGGGGGTTTCTCTACGAGCAGTACTTC.

The rearrangement uses TRBV6-1 and TRBJ2-3; 11 nucleotides match TRBD1. Germline V CDR1 and CDR2: MNHNS, SASEGT. The ends lost 4 bases at V and 6 bases at J; junction bases unmatched: 6. The CDR3 totals 15 residues. CDR3 DNA sequence: TGTGCCAGCAGTGTGACCGGGACAGGGGGTGATACGCAGTATTTT. Translating gives CASSVTGTGGDTQYF.

V is TRBV2 and J is TRBJ2-3; 11 bases map to TRBD1. The CDR3 has 14 amino acids. J was trimmed by 4 bases and V by 6 bases; bases with no gene match: 3. The germline V gene has CDR1 SNHLY and CDR2 FYNNEI. The CDR3 is CASRGQGAADTQYF. CDR3 nucleotide sequence: TGTGCCAGCAGAGGACAGGGGGCGGCAGATACGCAGTATTTT. The full variable domain, its missing parts supplied by reference TRBV2 and TRBJ2-3, is EPEVTQTPSHQVTQMGQEVILRCVPISNHLYFYWYRQILGQKVEFLVSFYNNEISEKSEIFDDQFSVERPDGSNFTLKIRSTKLEDSAMYFCASRGQGAADTQYFGPGTRLTVL.

V usage is TRBV7-8 and J usage is TRBJ2-7, with 11 bases aligning to TRBD2. The CDR3 spans 17 residues. The V segment lost 0 bases and the J segment 2 bases; nucleotides outside the gene matches: 6. CDR1 is SGHVS and CDR2 is FQNEAQ in the germline V gene. The CDR3 region is CASSLAVLAGDTYEQYF. In DNA form, the CDR3 reads TGTGCCAGCAGCTTAGCTGTACTAGCGGGAGATACCTACGAGCAGTACTTC. Full variable domain (rest looked up from reference TRBV7-8 and TRBJ2-7): GAGVSQSPRYKVAKRGQDVALRCDPISGHVSLFWYQQALGQGPEFLTYFQNEAQLDKSGLPSDRFFAERPEGSVSTLKIQRTQQEDSAVYLCASSLAVLAGDTYEQYFGPGTRLTVT.

The chain is built from TRBV10-2 and TRBJ2-5; 8 bases match TRBD1. The CDR3 has 15 residues. Unmatched junction bases numbered 7, after V lost 6 bases and J lost 1 base. CDR1 and CDR2 (germline): WSHSY, SAAADI. The CDR3 region has the DNA TGCGCCAGCAGACCGGGACAGGCCTCCCAAGAGACCCAGTACTTC. It yields the protein CASRPGQASQETQYF.

V usage is TRBV18 and J usage is TRBJ1-2, with D perhaps TRBD1 (5 bases). The germline V gene has CDR1 KGHSH and CDR2 LQKENI. Trimming left V 6 bases short and J 0 bases short, with 20 bases between. This CDR3 has 17 amino acids. This CDR3 reads CASSEQQERISNYGYTF. Here the CDR3 DNA reads TGTGCCAGCTCCGAACAACAGGAACGGATTTCTAACTATGGCTACACCTTC.

The chain recombines TRBV28 with TRBJ1-1, with TRBD1 as a possible D gene (5 bases). V was pared by 3 bases and J by 3 bases, with 8 bases between. The germline gives CDR1 MDHEN, CDR2 SYDVKM. CDR3 length: 13 amino acids. The CDR3 nucleotides are TGTGCCAGCAGTTTTGACAGCTACACTGAAGCTTTCTTT. It translates to CASSFDSYTEAFF.

The chain carries TRBV7-3 and TRBJ1-3; D remains ambiguous. The CDR3 length is 13 residues. The germline gives CDR1 SGHTA, CDR2 FQGTGA. V was shortened by 11 bases and J by 2 bases, with 13 bases between the two germline ends. DNA for the CDR3: TGTGCCTTTTCTGGGGAAGCTGGAAACACCATATATTTT. Translated, it gives CAFSGEAGNTIYF.

On this clone itself: Other nucleotide sequences in the sample specify the same CDR3. The rearrangement joins TRBV19 to TRBJ1-2; TRBD1 is a possible D gene (5 bases). The germline V gene has CDR1 LNHDA and CDR2 SQIVND (reference sequence). V was cut by 5 bases and J by 0 bases, with 10 bases left in between. This CDR3 has 14 amino acids. The chain's CDR3 is CASSWDRANYGYTF. DNA of the CDR3: TGTGCCAGTAGTTGGGACCGAGCTAACTATGGCTACACCTTC.

On this clone: Within the sample, other DNA sequences also encode this same CDR3. The chain has TRBV7-2 and TRBJ2-7; TRBD1 matches 7 bases. CDR3 length: 13 residues. Germline V lookup: CDR1 SGHTA, CDR2 FQGNSA. J lost 6 bases, V lost 1 base, and 3 bases had no gene match. Here the CDR3 reads CASSLDRGREQYF. In DNA form, the CDR3 reads TGTGCCAGCAGCTTAGACAGGGGCCGCGAGCAGTACTTC.

The gene calls are TRBV28 and TRBJ2-7; D possibly corresponds to TRBD2 (6 bases). CDR3 length: 14 amino acids. CDR1 is MDHEN and CDR2 is SYDVKM in the germline V gene. V lost 4 bases and J 5 bases, leaving 15 bases between the germline ends. CDR3 protein: CASSSPGVRDEQYF. CDR3 DNA sequence: TGTGCCAGCAGTTCCCCGGGGGTCCGGGACGAGCAGTACTTC. The variable domain in full, completed from reference TRBV28 and TRBJ2-7, reads DVKVTQSSRYLVKRTGEKVFLECVQDMDHENMFWYRQDPGLGLRLIYFSYDVKMKEKGDIPEGYSVSREKKERFSLILESASTNQTSMYLCASSSPGVRDEQYFGPGTRLTVT.

Turning to this clone: Germline and junction disagree at one end, which may indicate a read error. CDR3 amino acids: CSVGLLIQETQYF. CDR3 in DNA: TGCAGTGTTGGACTCCTCATCCAAGAGACCCAGTACTTC. The chain carries TRBV29-1 and TRBJ2-5; perhaps TRBD2 as D (5 bases). The CDR3 loop spans 13 amino acids. Looked up from germline, CDR1 is SQVTM and CDR2 is ANQGSEA. The entire variable domain, with the rest obtained from reference TRBV29-1 and TRBJ2-5, is as follows: SAVISQKPSRDICQRGTSLTIQCQVDSQVTMMFWYRQQPGQSLTLIATANQGSEATYESGFVIDKFPISRPNLTFSTLTVSNMSPEDSSIYLCSVGLLIQETQYFGPGTRLLVL.

The rearrangement uses TRBV5-1 and TRBJ2-2; 7 positions match TRBD2. This CDR3 comprises 20 residues. Per germline, CDR1 SGHRS and CDR2 YFSETQ. With 3 bases clipped from V and 1 base from J, the junction kept 18 bases outside the gene matches. The CDR3 DNA is TGCGCCAGCAGCTGGAGCCCCGGTTGGGCCAGCGGGATGAACACCGGGGAGCTGTTTTTT. Residues: CASSWSPGWASGMNTGELFF.

The genes are TRBV19 and TRBJ2-2; 9 nucleotides agree with TRBD1. Germline trimming cut 3 bases from V and 5 bases from J; bases unmatched to any gene: 7. This CDR3 region has 16 residues. Per the germline V gene, CDR1 is LNHDA and CDR2 is SQIVND (reference sequence). The CDR3 nucleotides are TGTGCCAGTAGTATCGGACAGGGGACATTGACCGGGGAGCTGTTTTTT. Protein: CASSIGQGTLTGELFF.

A single count supports this clone. The chain combines TRBV6-5 with TRBJ1-1, with D perhaps TRBD1 (5 bases). Trimming removed 8 bases from V and 5 bases from J, with 18 bases in between. Germline V gives CDR1 MNHEY, CDR2 SVGAGI. The CDR3 covers 14 residues. The CDR3 DNA reads TGTGCCAGCTCGGGACGGTCAGTGGGGACTGAAGCTTTCTTT. It is translated as CASSGRSVGTEAFF.

The chain couples TRBV30 to TRBJ2-3; the match to TRBD1 covers 8 bases. CDR1 is GTSNPN and CDR2 is SVGIG in the germline V gene (reference sequence). The CDR3 runs to 15 residues. V lost 0 bases, J lost 0 bases, and 2 bases stayed unmatched. The CDR3 sequence: CAWSVWDRSTDTQYF. CDR3 bases: TGTGCCTGGAGTGTCTGGGACAGGAGCACAGATACGCAGTATTTT. Supplemented by reference TRBV30 and TRBJ2-3, the full variable domain reads SQTIHQWPATLVQPVGSPLSLECTVEGTSNPNLYWYRQAAGRGLQLLFYSVGIGQISSEVPQNLSASRPQDRQFILSSKKLLLSDSGFYLCAWSVWDRSTDTQYFGPGTRLTVL.

V is TRBV27 and J is TRBJ2-3; D possibly corresponds to TRBD2 (6 bases). The CDR3 is 16 residues long. V was pared by 5 bases and J by 4 bases, with 19 bases between. Looked up from germline, CDR1 is MNHEY and CDR2 is SMNVEV (reference sequence). CDR3 DNA sequence: TGTGCCAGCAGTCTCCCGGGAGCCGAGTTTGCAGATACGCAGTATTTT. Translation gives CASSLPGAEFADTQYF.

Only one count was recorded for this clone. The chain combines TRBV7-9 with TRBJ1-1; no reliable D call. This CDR3 spans 15 amino acids. Per the germline V gene, CDR1 is SEHNR and CDR2 is FQNEAQ (reference sequence). V was shortened by 0 bases and J by 1 base, with 9 bases between the two germline ends. CDR3 bases: TGTGCCAGCAGCTTAGCGTGGGGAACGAACACTGAAGCTTTCTTT. Its translation is CASSLAWGTNTEAFF.

The chain employs TRBV2 and TRBJ2-7, with a tentative D call TRBD1 (6 bases). Germline V gene sequence: CDR1 SNHLY, CDR2 FYNNEI. This CDR3 is 14 amino acids long. Trimming left V 10 bases short and J 0 bases short, with 16 bases between. The CDR3 loop is CATGPTGRSYEQYF. The CDR3 DNA is TGTGCCACCGGGCCCACAGGGCGCTCCTACGAGCAGTACTTC.

The rearrangement uses TRBV5-6 and TRBJ2-3, with a weak D call TRBD2 (5 bases). This CDR3 is 15 amino acids long. Germline CDR1 and CDR2: SGHDT and YYEEEE. V was cut by 3 bases and J by 6 bases, with 17 bases left in between. The CDR3 DNA reads as TGTGCCAGCAGCTGGGTATACCCGAGGAGGGATACGCAGTATTTT. The encoded protein is CASSWVYPRRDTQYF.